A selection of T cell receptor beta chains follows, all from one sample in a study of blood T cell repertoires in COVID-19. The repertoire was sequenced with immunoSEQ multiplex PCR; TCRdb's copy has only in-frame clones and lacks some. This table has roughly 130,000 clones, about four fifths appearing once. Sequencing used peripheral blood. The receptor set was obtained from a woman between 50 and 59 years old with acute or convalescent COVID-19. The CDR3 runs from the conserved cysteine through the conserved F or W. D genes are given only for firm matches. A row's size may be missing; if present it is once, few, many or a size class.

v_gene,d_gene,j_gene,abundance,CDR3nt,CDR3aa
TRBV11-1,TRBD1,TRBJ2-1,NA,TGTGCCAGCAGCTTAGCCAGGGGGCTGTACAATGAGCAGTTCTTC,CASSLARGLYNEQFF
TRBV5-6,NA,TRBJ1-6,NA,TGTGCCAGCAGCTTGAGGGACAAATCACCCCTCCACTTT,CASSLRDKSPLHF
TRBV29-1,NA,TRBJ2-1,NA,TGCGCATTATTGAGCGGATACAATGAGCAGTTCTTC,CALLSGYNEQFF
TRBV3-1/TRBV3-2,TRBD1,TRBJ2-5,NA,TGTGCCAGCAGGGCCAGGGGGCGCCTTGGCCAAGAGACCCAGTACTTC,CASRARGRLGQETQYF
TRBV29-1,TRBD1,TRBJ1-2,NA,TGCAGCGTAGCCATAAATACAGGGGCAAGAAACTATGGCTACACCTTC,CSVAINTGARNYGYTF
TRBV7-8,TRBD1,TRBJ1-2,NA,TGTGCCAGCAGCTTAGTCTCCGCTGCCGGGACAGACTATGGCTACACCTTC,CASSLVSAAGTDYGYTF
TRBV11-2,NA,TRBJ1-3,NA,TGTGCCAGCAGCTTAGTTGGTTGGGGGCCTGGAAACACCATATATTTT,CASSLVGWGPGNTIYF
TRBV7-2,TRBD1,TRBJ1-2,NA,TGTGCCAGCAGCTCGTATACAGGGGGGGCTCGTGGCTACACCTTC,CASSSYTGGARGYTF
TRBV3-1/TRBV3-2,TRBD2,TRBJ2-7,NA,TGTGCCAGCAGGACGACTAGCGGGAAGGTCTACGAGCAGTACTTC,CASRTTSGKVYEQYF
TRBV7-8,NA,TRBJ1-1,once,TGTGCCAGCAGCTTAGGACAGCCGAACACTGAAGCTTTCTTT,CASSLGQPNTEAFF
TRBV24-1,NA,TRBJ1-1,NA,TGTGCCACCAGTGAGGGGCTGGACACTGAAGCTTTCTTT,CATSEGLDTEAFF
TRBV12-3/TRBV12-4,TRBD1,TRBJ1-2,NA,TGTGCCAGCAGCCTTGACAGGGACTTTGGCTACACCTTC,CASSLDRDFGYTF
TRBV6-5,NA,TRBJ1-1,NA,TGTGCCAGCAGTTTGCACCTCAGGGGTTACACTGAAGCTTTCTTT,CASSLHLRGYTEAFF
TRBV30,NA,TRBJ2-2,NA,TGTGCCTGGAGAAAGGGGACGAACACCGGGGAGCTGTTTTTT,CAWRKGTNTGELFF
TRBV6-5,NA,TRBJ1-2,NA,TGTGCCAGCAGCAGGGACATACCAACCTATGGCTACACCTTC,CASSRDIPTYGYTF
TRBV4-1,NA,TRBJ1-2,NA,TGCGCCAGCAGCCAAGATCCCCAGGGGAGTAACTATGGCTACACCTTC,CASSQDPQGSNYGYTF
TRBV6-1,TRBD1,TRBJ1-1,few,TGTGCCAGCAGTGAAGCGACAGGGGGGGACACTGAAGCTTTCTTT,CASSEATGGDTEAFF
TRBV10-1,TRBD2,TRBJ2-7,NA,TGCGCCAGCAGTGCGTGTACTAGCGGGGGGCCAACTGGGCAGTACTTC,CASSACTSGGPTGQYF
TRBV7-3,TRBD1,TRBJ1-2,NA,TGTGCCAGCAGCCCCCGACAGGGGAACTATGGCTACACCTTC,CASSPRQGNYGYTF
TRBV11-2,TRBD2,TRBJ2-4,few,TGTGCCAGCAGCCTCTCTTTGGGGCGGGGGGCGAACATTCAGTACTTC,CASSLSLGRGANIQYF
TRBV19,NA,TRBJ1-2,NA,TGTGCCAGTAGTGACGGAGCCTATGGCTACACCTTC,CASSDGAYGYTF
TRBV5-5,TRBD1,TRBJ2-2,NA,TGTGCCAGCAGCTTGATGCCAGGGGGTCCCACCGGGGAGCTGTTTTTT,CASSLMPGGPTGELFF
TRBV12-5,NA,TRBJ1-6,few,TGTGCTAGTGGTTTGCCGCCGCCCGAAGGGGAAAATTCACCCCTCCACTTT,CASGLPPPEGENSPLHF
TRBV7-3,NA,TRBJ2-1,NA,TGTGCCAGCAGCCTAACCGGGACTGAAGATCCGTTCTTC,CASSLTGTEDPFF
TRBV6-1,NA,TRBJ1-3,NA,TGTGCCAGCAGTGAGGGAGTCGGAAACACCATATATTTT,CASSEGVGNTIYF
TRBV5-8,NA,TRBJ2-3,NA,TGTGCCAGCCTAGTCCTTCGGGGCACAGATACGCAGTATTTT,CASLVLRGTDTQYF
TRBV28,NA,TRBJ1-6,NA,TGTGCCAGCGGAATCAGGCAATCACCCCTCCACTTT,CASGIRQSPLHF
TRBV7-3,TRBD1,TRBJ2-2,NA,TGTGCCAGCAGCTCTGACAGGGTTGGCACCGGGGAGCTGTTTTTT,CASSSDRVGTGELFF
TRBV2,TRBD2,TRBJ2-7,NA,TGTGCCAGCAGTGAAGGCCTAGCGGGGAGCTCCTACGAGCAGTACTTC,CASSEGLAGSSYEQYF
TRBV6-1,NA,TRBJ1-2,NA,TGTGCCAGCAGTGAAGCTCGAGGACCGGGGGGGGTCTATGGCTACACCTTC,CASSEARGPGGVYGYTF
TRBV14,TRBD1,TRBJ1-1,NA,TGTGCCAGCGGACAGGCCACGAACACTGAAGCTTTCTTT,CASGQATNTEAFF
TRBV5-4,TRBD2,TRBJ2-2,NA,TGTGCCAGCAGCTTGACTAGCGGGGGGCCGAACACCGGGGAGCTGTTTTTT,CASSLTSGGPNTGELFF
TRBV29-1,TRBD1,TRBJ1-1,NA,TGCAGCGTTGAGCCAGGGGGCGCGGTTCGGAGTGAAGCTTTCTTT,CSVEPGGAVRSEAFF
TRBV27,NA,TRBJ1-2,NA,TGTGCCAGCCGCCCTCGACAGACAAACTATGGCTACACCTTC,CASRPRQTNYGYTF
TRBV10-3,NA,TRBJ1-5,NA,TGTGCCATCAGGGCAGGGGTATCGGGCAATCAGCCCCAGCATTTT,CAIRAGVSGNQPQHF
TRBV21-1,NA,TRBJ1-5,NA,TGTGCCAGCAGCAAGGGGACAGGGGACAATCAGCCCCAGCATTTT,CASSKGTGDNQPQHF
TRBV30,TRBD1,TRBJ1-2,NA,TGTGCCTGGAGTGATCCCGGGACAGGGGATGGCTACACCTTC,CAWSDPGTGDGYTF
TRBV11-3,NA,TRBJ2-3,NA,TGTGCCAGCAGCTTAAGCGCTAGTGCGGATACGCAGTATTTT,CASSLSASADTQYF
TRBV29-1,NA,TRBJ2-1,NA,TGCAGCGTTTCCGACAGAATCTCCTACAATGAGCAGTTCTTC,CSVSDRISYNEQFF
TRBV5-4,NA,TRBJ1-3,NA,TGTGCCAGCAGCGTGCCCGGAACAGGTCCTGGAAACACCATATATTTT,CASSVPGTGPGNTIYF
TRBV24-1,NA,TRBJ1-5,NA,TGTGCCACCAGTGGGGAGGGGAATCAGCCCCAGCATTTT,CATSGEGNQPQHF
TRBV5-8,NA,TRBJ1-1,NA,TGTGCCAGCAGCTTGTCCAATTCGAACACTGAAGCTTTCTTT,CASSLSNSNTEAFF
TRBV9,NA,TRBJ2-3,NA,TGTGCCAGCAGCGTAGACCTATCTAGCACAGATACGCAGTATTTT,CASSVDLSSTDTQYF
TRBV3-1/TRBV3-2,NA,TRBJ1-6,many,TGTGCCAGCAGCCAAGCAGGAAACTCACCCCTCCACTTT,CASSQAGNSPLHF
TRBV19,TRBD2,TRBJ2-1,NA,TGTGCCACCCTGATTACAGCGGGAGGCTCCTACAATGAGCAGTTCTTC,CATLITAGGSYNEQFF
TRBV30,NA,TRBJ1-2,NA,TGTGCCTGTTATACCCCCACAGGGTTCGGCTATGGCTACACCTTC,CACYTPTGFGYGYTF
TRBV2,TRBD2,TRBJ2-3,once,TGTGCCAGCAGTGCGCTAGCGGGGGGGTTGGAAACGCAGTATTTT,CASSALAGGLETQYF
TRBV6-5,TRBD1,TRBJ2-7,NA,TGTGCCAGCAGTCCGTCTCCGGGACAGTACTACGAGCAGTACTTC,CASSPSPGQYYEQYF
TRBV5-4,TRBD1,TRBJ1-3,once,TGTGCCAGCAGCAGTGGAGCCAGGGGGCCCTCTGGAAACACCATATATTTT,CASSSGARGPSGNTIYF
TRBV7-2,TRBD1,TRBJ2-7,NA,TGTGCCAGCAGCTTCGACAGGGGGTCGTACGAGCAGTACTTC,CASSFDRGSYEQYF
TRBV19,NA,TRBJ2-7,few,TGTGCCAGTAGTCCACGCCGACAGTCCTACGAGCAGTACTTC,CASSPRRQSYEQYF
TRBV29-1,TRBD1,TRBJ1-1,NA,TGCAGCGCCCTGGACAGGGTGGTTGAAGCTTTCTTT,CSALDRVVEAFF
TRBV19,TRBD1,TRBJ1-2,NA,TGTGCCAGTACCCGACGGGGACAGGGGGACTATGGCTACACCTTC,CASTRRGQGDYGYTF